A selection of T cell receptor beta chains follows, all from one sample in a study of identical twins. One entry per CDR3 protein, called by TCRdb with MiXCR from the 5' RACE reads. The data show about 450,000 distinct CDR3 sequences, under 20% seen once. Specimen: naive T cells sorted from blood. These TCRs come from a middle-aged man in good health. Both conserved end residues are part of each CDR3. Fields, in order: V gene, D gene, clone size, J gene, CDR3 DNA, CDR3 protein. D genes are given only for firm matches. Clone size is not always given. Where it is, it says once, few, many or a class for expanded clones.

V: TRBV6-1
D: TRBD1
size: few
J: TRBJ2-7
DNA: TGTGCCAGCAGTCGGACAGGGTCCCCCTCCTACGAGCAGTACTTC
CDR3: CASSRTGSPSYEQYF

V: TRBV12-3/TRBV12-4
D: TRBD2
size: many
J: TRBJ2-1
DNA: TGTGCCAGCAGTTTAGCGCTCAGGGGACTAGCGGTTAAAGGACGGTCATACAATGAGCAGTTCTTC
CDR3: CASSLALRGLAVKGRSYNEQFF

V: TRBV27
D: TRBD2
size: NA
J: TRBJ2-1
DNA: TGTGCCAGCAGCCAAACCTGGGGGGGCTACAATGAGCAGTTCTTC
CDR3: CASSQTWGGYNEQFF

V: TRBV6-5
D: TRBD2
size: few
J: TRBJ2-3
DNA: TGTGCCAGCAGTTACTCGATCGGGAGGGCCTCAGATACGCAGTATTTT
CDR3: CASSYSIGRASDTQYF

V: TRBV7-9
D: NA
size: NA
J: TRBJ2-7
DNA: TGTGCCAGCAGCTTAAGCGGGCTCGAGCAGTACTTC
CDR3: CASSLSGLEQYF

V: TRBV24-1
D: NA
size: NA
J: TRBJ2-1
DNA: TGTGCCACCAGTGATTTCAGTCAGGGCTACAATGAGCAGTTCTTC
CDR3: CATSDFSQGYNEQFF

V: TRBV20-1
D: TRBD1
size: many
J: TRBJ1-5
DNA: TGCAGTGCTAAGACAGGGAACCAGCCCCAGCATTTT
CDR3: CSAKTGNQPQHF

V: TRBV6-2/TRBV6-3
D: TRBD2
size: NA
J: TRBJ2-5
DNA: TGTGCCAGCGGGGGGACTAGCAAAGAGACCCAGTACTTC
CDR3: CASGGTSKETQYF

V: TRBV6-2/TRBV6-3
D: NA
size: NA
J: TRBJ2-7
DNA: TGTGCCAGCAGTTACGACTCCTTGAGCTCCTACGAGCAGTACTTC
CDR3: CASSYDSLSSYEQYF

V: TRBV7-8
D: NA
size: many
J: TRBJ2-5
DNA: TGTGCCAGCTCCGGGCCACAAGAGACCCAGTACTTC
CDR3: CASSGPQETQYF

V: TRBV5-1
D: NA
size: many
J: TRBJ2-1
DNA: TGCGCCAGCAGCGTCGGGCAGTACAATGAGCAGTTCTTC
CDR3: CASSVGQYNEQFF

V: TRBV12-3/TRBV12-4
D: NA
size: NA
J: TRBJ2-1
DNA: TGTGCCAGCAGTCCCAGTACAGCCTACAATGAGCAGTTCTTC
CDR3: CASSPSTAYNEQFF

V: TRBV30
D: TRBD1
size: once
J: TRBJ2-1
DNA: TGTGCCTGGAGAGGACCGGGACAGGGGGGCTACAATGAGCAGTTCTTC
CDR3: CAWRGPGQGGYNEQFF

V: TRBV18
D: TRBD1
size: NA
J: TRBJ2-7
DNA: TGTGCCAGCTCACCAGCAGGGGGCCCGGGCGAGCAGTACTTC
CDR3: CASSPAGGPGEQYF

V: TRBV20-1
D: NA
size: NA
J: TRBJ2-5
DNA: TGCAGTGCTTTGACTCTCCAAGAGACCCAGTACTTC
CDR3: CSALTLQETQYF

V: TRBV20-1
D: TRBD2
size: NA
J: TRBJ2-3
DNA: TGCAGTGCTCAAGCGGGGGGCCAGTTAGAAACGCAGTATTTT
CDR3: CSAQAGGQLETQYF

V: TRBV29-1
D: TRBD2
size: few
J: TRBJ2-1
DNA: TGCAGCACGGGACTAGCTAACAATGAGCAGTTCTTC
CDR3: CSTGLANNEQFF

V: TRBV12-3/TRBV12-4
D: TRBD1
size: NA
J: TRBJ2-7
DNA: TGTGCCAGCAGTTTAGGCGACAGGGGGCCCCTCTCCTACGAGCAGTACTTC
CDR3: CASSLGDRGPLSYEQYF

V: TRBV20-1
D: TRBD1
size: many
J: TRBJ1-2
DNA: TGCAGTGCTAGAGATCATTCCGGGACAGGGGGCACTAACTATGGCTACACCTTC
CDR3: CSARDHSGTGGTNYGYTF

V: TRBV28
D: NA
size: few
J: TRBJ2-3
DNA: TGTGCCAGCAGTCCGAGGACGACGCTGGTAAGCACAGATACGCAGTATTTT
CDR3: CASSPRTTLVSTDTQYF

V: TRBV20-1
D: TRBD2
size: NA
J: TRBJ2-7
DNA: TGCAGAGCAACTAGCGGGGAAACCTACGAGCAGTACTTC
CDR3: CRATSGETYEQYF

V: TRBV20-1
D: TRBD2
size: few
J: TRBJ2-3
DNA: TGCAGTGCTACAAAATTAGCGGGAGGATCCACAGATACGCAGTATTTT
CDR3: CSATKLAGGSTDTQYF

V: TRBV6-2/TRBV6-3
D: TRBD2
size: NA
J: TRBJ2-1
DNA: TGTGCCAGCAGTTACCCCGAGTTTGGCGCGGGAGTCTACAATGAGCAGTTCTTC
CDR3: CASSYPEFGAGVYNEQFF

V: TRBV4-3
D: NA
size: NA
J: TRBJ1-5
DNA: TGCGCCAGCAGCCCCGCTGGAGGGAGCAATCAGCCCCAGCATTTT
CDR3: CASSPAGGSNQPQHF

V: TRBV7-2
D: NA
size: few
J: TRBJ2-2
DNA: TGTGCCAGCAGCTTAGAAGGATTCACCGGGGAGCTGTTTTTT
CDR3: CASSLEGFTGELFF

V: TRBV6-5
D: NA
size: few
J: TRBJ1-2
DNA: TGTGCCAGCAGTTACTGGGGTAGGGGCGGCTATGGCTACACCTTC
CDR3: CASSYWGRGGYGYTF

V: TRBV27
D: TRBD1
size: many
J: TRBJ2-7
DNA: TGTGCCAGCAGTCCAAACCCGACAGGGATGTACGAGCAGTACTTC
CDR3: CASSPNPTGMYEQYF

V: TRBV7-3
D: NA
size: many
J: TRBJ2-1
DNA: TGTGCCAGCAGCCCCAGTCGGGACTCATCTTACAATGAGCAGTTCTTC
CDR3: CASSPSRDSSYNEQFF

V: TRBV7-9
D: NA
size: many
J: TRBJ2-1
DNA: TGTGCCAGCAGCTTTGTAAACGAGCAGTTCTTC
CDR3: CASSFVNEQFF

V: TRBV7-8
D: TRBD2
size: NA
J: TRBJ2-3
DNA: TGTGCCAGCAGACTAGCGGGGGGTTTGGATACGCAGTATTTT
CDR3: CASRLAGGLDTQYF

V: TRBV2
D: NA
size: few
J: TRBJ1-2
DNA: TGTGCCAGCATTATGGACAGAGCTAACTATGGCTACACCTTC
CDR3: CASIMDRANYGYTF

V: TRBV29-1
D: TRBD1
size: many
J: TRBJ2-1
DNA: TGCAGCGCACATGCTCCCAGGGGGAGCTCCTACAATGAGCAGTTCTTC
CDR3: CSAHAPRGSSYNEQFF

V: TRBV5-6
D: TRBD1
size: NA
J: TRBJ2-3
DNA: TGTGCCAGCAGCCCATACGCCGGGACAGGGGCTACAGATACGCAGTATTTT
CDR3: CASSPYAGTGATDTQYF

V: TRBV19
D: TRBD2
size: once
J: TRBJ2-4
DNA: TGTGCCAGTAGTAGATCTAGCGGGCTCCCCGGAGGCAAAAACATTCAGTACTTC
CDR3: CASSRSSGLPGGKNIQYF

V: TRBV14
D: NA
size: NA
J: TRBJ2-3
DNA: TGTGCCAGCAGCCAAGGGTTTGGCTTTGGTCTTACAGATACGCAGTATTTT
CDR3: CASSQGFGFGLTDTQYF

V: TRBV12-3/TRBV12-4
D: TRBD1
size: many
J: TRBJ2-7
DNA: TGTGCCAGCAGTTCGACAGGGTCGGGGCACGAGCAGTACTTC
CDR3: CASSSTGSGHEQYF

V: TRBV12-3/TRBV12-4
D: NA
size: NA
J: TRBJ1-1
DNA: TGTGCCAGCCGCCCCCCCGGGACCACTGAAGCTTTCTTT
CDR3: CASRPPGTTEAFF

V: TRBV4-2
D: NA
size: many
J: TRBJ2-7
DNA: TGTGCCAGCAGCTTGGACGTCCGAGGGGACGAGCAGTACTTC
CDR3: CASSLDVRGDEQYF

V: TRBV29-1
D: NA
size: NA
J: TRBJ2-5
DNA: TGCAGCGTTGGTGGGGTCTACCAAGAGACCCAGTACTTC
CDR3: CSVGGVYQETQYF

V: TRBV5-6
D: NA
size: few
J: TRBJ2-3
DNA: TGTGCCAGCAGCTCGATTTCAGATACGCAGTATTTT
CDR3: CASSSISDTQYF

V: TRBV7-6
D: NA
size: NA
J: TRBJ2-1
DNA: TGTGCCAGCAGCCCTGGCTACGGGGACAATGAGCAGTTCTTC
CDR3: CASSPGYGDNEQFF

V: TRBV28
D: NA
size: few
J: TRBJ1-1
DNA: TGTGCCAGCAAGGGATGGGACCGATCGAACACTGAAGCTTTCTTT
CDR3: CASKGWDRSNTEAFF

V: TRBV12-3/TRBV12-4
D: NA
size: few
J: TRBJ2-3
DNA: TGTGCCAGTTCGGGCCGCGATACGCAGTATTTT
CDR3: CASSGRDTQYF

V: TRBV4-3
D: NA
size: few
J: TRBJ2-7
DNA: TGCGCCAGCAGCCAAGAGTACTCAGGGACCTACGAGCAGTACTTC
CDR3: CASSQEYSGTYEQYF

V: TRBV5-1
D: NA
size: many
J: TRBJ1-3
DNA: TGCGCCAGCAGCCCAGGTGAATTCGGAAACACCATATATTTT
CDR3: CASSPGEFGNTIYF

V: TRBV5-6
D: NA
size: many
J: TRBJ2-7
DNA: TGTGCCAGCAGCTCCTTTTCTGAGCAGTACTTC
CDR3: CASSSFSEQYF

V: TRBV20-1
D: NA
size: NA
J: TRBJ2-3
DNA: TGCAGTGCCCCCTGGAGGGGGTTAAGCACAGATACGCAGTATTTT
CDR3: CSAPWRGLSTDTQYF

V: TRBV7-8
D: NA
size: NA
J: TRBJ2-3
DNA: TGTGCCGCTGCTGAGTGGGGGAGACTTACAGATACGCAGTATTTT
CDR3: CAAAEWGRLTDTQYF

V: TRBV11-2
D: TRBD1
size: few
J: TRBJ2-3
DNA: TGTGCCAGCAGCTCCGGACAGGGGGCGATGGATACGCAGTATTTT
CDR3: CASSSGQGAMDTQYF

V: TRBV20-1
D: NA
size: few
J: TRBJ1-2
DNA: TGCAGTGCTAGTACCAGGGGTGGCTATGGCTACACCTTC
CDR3: CSASTRGGYGYTF

V: TRBV12-3/TRBV12-4
D: NA
size: few
J: TRBJ2-1
DNA: TGTGCCAGCAGTTTACCTAGGGACCGGACCTACAATGAGCAGTTCTTC
CDR3: CASSLPRDRTYNEQFF

V: TRBV27
D: NA
size: many
J: TRBJ2-7
DNA: TGTGCCAGCAGTTTGGGGGCAGGAGGTACCTACGAGCAGTACTTC
CDR3: CASSLGAGGTYEQYF